This T cell receptor beta chain was captured in a study of blood T cell repertoires in COVID-19. Overall study context: Samples of COVID-19 (acute and convalescent) were obtained from the United States, Italy and Spain. The cDNA or gDNA used as material had been derived from T cells, B-cell-depleted T cells, or PBMCs.

Authors' processing steps: Researchers report that nucleated cell counts were estimated from reference gene primer amplification. This table comes from immunoSEQ multiplex PCR, and its TCRdb copy is limited to in-frame clones, with some not included. V, J and clone size were drawn from that table, and D and trimming were deduced from the DNA. This sample has roughly 180,000 clones; 70% to 80% occur once, and the top ten carry approximately 7.7%. While infection was still active, Seattle patients were enrolled and then followed longitudinally. The specimen was peripheral blood. The clonotype was recovered from an older woman with COVID-19, enrolled during active disease.

CDR3 coding DNA: TGTGCCAGCAGTGAGGGGACTAGTTCCTCCTATGAGCAGTTCTTC. It translates to CASSEGTSSSYEQFF. The gene calls are TRBV6-1 and TRBJ2-1, with 8 bases matching TRBD2. The trim removed 3 bases at V and 8 bases at J, leaving 9 bases unmatched. This CDR3 region has 15 residues. Looked up from germline, CDR1 is MNHNS and CDR2 is SASEGT.